A selection of T cell receptor beta chains follows, all from one sample in a study of liver allograft versus peripheral blood T cells. TCRdb re-analysed the reads in MiXCR, keeping a single row per CDR3 protein. This table holds some 8,000 distinct CDR3 sequences, approximately 17% found once. The origin of the receptors is a human patient who had a liver transplant. Part of the T cells may come from the graft donor. Both conserved end residues are part of each CDR3. D genes are given only for firm matches. Only some rows state a clone size, as once, few, many or a class for expanded clones.

NA	NA	TRBV20-1	TRBJ1-1	TGCAGTGCTAGACAGTGGCTGAACACTGAAGCTTTCTTT	CSARQWLNTEAFF
TRBD2	NA	TRBV20-1	TRBJ2-1	TGCAGTGCTAGTTCGGGACTAGCGGGGGCCTACAATGAGCAGTTCTTC	CSASSGLAGAYNEQFF
NA	few	TRBV7-3	TRBJ2-2	TGTGCCAGCAGCAATTCGAACAGCGGGGAGCTGTTTTTT	CASSNSNSGELFF
NA	few	TRBV6-1	TRBJ1-3	TGTGCCAGCAGTGGGGACCCGAGGGTTGGAAACACCATATATTTT	CASSGDPRVGNTIYF
NA	NA	TRBV20-1	TRBJ1-2	TGCAGTGCTAGCCCCGATAACTATGGCTACACCTTC	CSASPDNYGYTF
NA	medium-sized	TRBV6-1	TRBJ2-1	TGTGCCAGCAGTGAAGCAACTCACGTCAATGAGCAGTTCTTC	CASSEATHVNEQFF
NA	medium-sized	TRBV29-1	TRBJ2-3	TGCAGCGTTGGGTACACCAGCACAGATACGCAGTATTTT	CSVGYTSTDTQYF
TRBD1	few	TRBV20-1	TRBJ2-1	TGCAGTGCTAGAGATGGGACAGGTTCCTTTTCCTACAATGAGCAGTTCTTC	CSARDGTGSFSYNEQFF
TRBD2	NA	TRBV28	TRBJ2-3	TGTGCCAGCAGGCCCTTTTCCGGGACTAGCGTTTACTCAGATACGCAGTATTTT	CASRPFSGTSVYSDTQYF
TRBD1	few	TRBV18	TRBJ2-1	TGTGCCAGCTCACCGACCGGGACAGGGACTTCCAATGAGCAGTTCTTC	CASSPTGTGTSNEQFF
NA	NA	TRBV27	TRBJ2-7	TGTGCCAGCAGTTTTACCAGAGGCAAGCAGTACTTC	CASSFTRGKQYF
TRBD2	many	TRBV7-2	TRBJ2-1	TGTGCCAGCAGCCCTCGCGGGGGGATTGAGCAGTTCTTC	CASSPRGGIEQFF
NA	few	TRBV28	TRBJ1-1	TGTGCCAGCAGGGAGGGAGGGAACACTGAAGCTTTCTTT	CASREGGNTEAFF
NA	medium-sized	TRBV6-5	TRBJ2-3	TGTGCCAGCAGGGTGACGACCGGGGTCTACACAGATACGCAGTATTTT	CASRVTTGVYTDTQYF
NA	NA	TRBV5-4	TRBJ2-1	TGTGCCGGCAGCTTGGAAGGAGGGTCCTACAATGAGCAGTTCTTC	CAGSLEGGSYNEQFF
TRBD1	medium-sized	TRBV10-3	TRBJ2-3	TGTGCCATCAGAGGGGACAGGGATACGCAGTATTTT	CAIRGDRDTQYF
TRBD1	NA	TRBV19	TRBJ1-5	TGTGCCAGTAGTATCGACAGGGGTCAGCCCCAGCATTTT	CASSIDRGQPQHF
NA	NA	TRBV15	TRBJ1-2	TGTGCCACCAGCAGATCCAGGGAGAACTATGGCTACACCTTC	CATSRSRENYGYTF
TRBD1	NA	TRBV6-5	TRBJ1-2	TGTGCCAGCAGTTCCCGGGCAGGGGGGTATTGCTACACCTTC	CASSSRAGGYCYTF
NA	NA	TRBV6-2/TRBV6-3	TRBJ1-5	TGTGCCAGCAGTTCCCGGACGTCCAATCAGCCCCAGCATTTT	CASSSRTSNQPQHF
NA	many	TRBV27	TRBJ1-3	TGTGCCAGCAGTTTATCAGGGGCCGGAAACACCATATATTTT	CASSLSGAGNTIYF
TRBD1	medium-sized	TRBV6-1	TRBJ1-5	TGTGGCAGCCGATTTCAGGGGGCGCAAAGTCAGCCCCAGCATTTT	CGSRFQGAQSQPQHF
NA	medium-sized	TRBV27	TRBJ1-2	TGTGCCAGCAGTTCCTACAGGGCCCCTAACTATGGCTACACCTTC	CASSSYRAPNYGYTF
TRBD1	NA	TRBV27	TRBJ1-5	TGTGCCAGCAGTCTCACACGGGACAGTCGGACTCAGCCCCAGCATTTT	CASSLTRDSRTQPQHF
NA	medium-sized	TRBV6-6	TRBJ2-5	TGTGCCAGCACCCCCTGGCCAGAGACCCAGTACTTC	CASTPWPETQYF
NA	many	TRBV27	TRBJ2-7	TGTGCCAGCAGTTCCCTACTCCGGAGGGGCGAATACGAGCAGTACTTC	CASSSLLRRGEYEQYF
TRBD1	many	TRBV6-2/TRBV6-3	TRBJ2-5	TGTGCCAGCAGTTACGGGGGACAGGGGAAGGAGACCCAGTACTTC	CASSYGGQGKETQYF
NA	many	TRBV7-2	TRBJ1-5	TGTGCCAGCAGCTTAGTTCTCGGGGCAGAGCAGCCCCAGCATTTT	CASSLVLGAEQPQHF
TRBD1	medium-sized	TRBV19	TRBJ1-2	TGTGCCAGTAGTACCATCCAGGGGGCAAATGGCTACACCTTC	CASSTIQGANGYTF
TRBD1	medium-sized	TRBV29-1	TRBJ1-2	TGCAGCGCCCATGCCCCGGGACAGGCCCTCCCTCTTGGAGGCTACACCTTC	CSAHAPGQALPLGGYTF
NA	many	TRBV19	TRBJ1-5	TGTGCCAGTAGTATTCAATGGCTGGATCAGCCCCAGCATTTT	CASSIQWLDQPQHF
TRBD1	many	TRBV5-5	TRBJ1-5	TGTGCCAGCAGCTTGGGACAGGGGAGGGATCAGCCCCAGCATTTT	CASSLGQGRDQPQHF
NA	many	TRBV12-3/TRBV12-4	TRBJ1-2	TGTGCCAGCAGTTTTGGGGGGCTTGGGACAAACTATGGCTACACCTTC	CASSFGGLGTNYGYTF
NA	medium-sized	TRBV13	TRBJ2-7	TGTGCCAGCAGCCCCGAGACTGCGGGATTAGGAGAGCAGTACTTC	CASSPETAGLGEQYF
TRBD1	medium-sized	TRBV7-2	TRBJ1-3	TGTGCCAGCAGCCCATTGGGACAGGGGGTATCTGGAAACACCATATATTTT	CASSPLGQGVSGNTIYF
NA	many	TRBV19	TRBJ1-1	TGTGCCAGTAGTATAGACAGGGGAAGATCTGAAGCTTTCTTT	CASSIDRGRSEAFF
NA	many	TRBV28	TRBJ2-1	TGTGCCAGCAGATCTGGACAATTTTACAATGAGCAGTTCTTC	CASRSGQFYNEQFF
TRBD1	NA	TRBV12-3/TRBV12-4	TRBJ1-2	TGTGCCAGCAGCGCAGGACAGGGGGCTGATGGCTACACCTTC	CASSAGQGADGYTF
NA	medium-sized	TRBV29-1	TRBJ2-4	TGCAGCGTTGAAGATTCTGGGAGCGACATTCAGTACTTC	CSVEDSGSDIQYF
NA	NA	TRBV6-2/TRBV6-3	TRBJ2-5	TGTGCCAGCAGCCATCCGGAGACCCAGTGCTTC	CASSHPETQCF
NA	many	TRBV6-5	TRBJ2-5	TGTGCCAGCAGTTACTGGAACAGATTACAAGAGACCCAGTACTTC	CASSYWNRLQETQYF